These 15 T cell receptor beta chains were sequenced from one sample in a study of blood T cell repertoires in COVID-19. Clones were sequenced by immunoSEQ multiplex PCR, and TCRdb holds only the in-frame ones, with some missing. The table has tens of thousands of clones, 80% to 90% seen once. Sequences were obtained from peripheral blood. Receptor source: a man of 80 years or more with acute or convalescent COVID-19.

This clone came up once. The CDR3 spells CASSPAGQLQPQHF. The CDR3 bases are TGTGCCAGCAGCCCCGCGGGGCAGCTGCAGCCCCAGCATTTT. The rearrangement links TRBV27 to TRBJ1-5, with a weak D call TRBD1 (5 bases). The CDR3 extends over 14 amino acids. The V and J ends lost 6 bases and 7 bases respectively, with 16 bases between them. CDR1 and CDR2 (germline): MNHEY, SMNVEV (reference sequence).

This clone was counted a single time. This chain connects TRBV3-1 (or the pseudogene TRBV3-2) to TRBJ1-1; 9 nucleotides match TRBD1. The CDR3 loop spans 12 amino acids. Germline V gene sequence: CDR1 LGHDT, CDR2 YNNKEL (reference sequence). CDR3: CASRTGEEEAFF. In DNA, the CDR3 is TGTGCTTCAAGGACAGGGGAAGAGGAAGCTTTCTTT.

The chain recombines TRBV7-8 with TRBJ2-5, with 8 nucleotides matching TRBD2. The germline V gene has CDR1 SGHVS and CDR2 FQNEAQ. The CDR3 is 15 residues long. The ends lost 0 bases at V and 4 bases at J; junction bases unmatched: 4. The DNA of the CDR3 is TGTGCCAGCAGCTTAGCGACGGGAGGGGTAGAGACCCAGTACTTC. The encoded protein is CASSLATGGVETQYF.

In this sample, this clone turned up once. The rearrangement uses TRBV13 and TRBJ1-1; TRBD1 matches at 7 bases. CDR1 is PRHDT and CDR2 is FYEKMQ in the germline V gene (reference sequence). The CDR3 extends over 15 amino acids. V lost 5 bases and J lost 0; bases outside the gene matches: 6. CDR3 in amino acids: CASSARDRMNTEAFF. The CDR3 DNA reads as TGTGCCAGCAGCGCCCGGGACAGAATGAACACTGAAGCTTTCTTT.

The V gene is TRBV5-1, the J gene TRBJ2-5, with D perhaps matching TRBD1 (6 bases). V was clipped by 0 bases and J by 2 bases, with 11 bases between them. CDR3 length equals 15 residues. Germline V CDR1 and CDR2: SGHRS, YFSETQ. CDR3 in amino acids: CASSLGRGGQETQYF. In nucleotides, the CDR3 is TGCGCCAGCAGCTTGGGCAGGGGTGGACAAGAGACCCAGTACTTC.

This chain connects TRBV19 to TRBJ1-2, with a tentative D call TRBD1 (6 bases). Germline V lookup: CDR1 LNHDA, CDR2 SQIVND (reference sequence). The CDR3 sequence is 14 residues long. V lost 6 bases and J 3 bases, leaving 14 bases between the germline ends. The CDR3 nucleotides read TGTGCCAGTAGGGGCTTAGGGGGGGACTATGGCTACACCTTC. Encoded protein: CASRGLGGDYGYTF.

V gene TRBV6-5 combines with J gene TRBJ2-5; 8 nucleotides agree with TRBD1. Looked up from germline, CDR1 is MNHEY and CDR2 is SVGAGI. Germline trimming cut 0 bases from V and 5 bases from J; bases unmatched to any gene: 5. The CDR3 length is 15 residues. The CDR3 coding sequence is TGTGCCAGCAGTTACTCCACGACAGGGGTCGAGACCCAGTACTTC. It specifies CASSYSTTGVETQYF.

The J gene is TRBJ2-3, the V gene TRBV5-5; 16 bases agree with TRBD2. The ends lost 4 bases at V and 6 bases at J; junction bases unmatched: 2. The CDR3 loop spans 15 amino acids. From germline, CDR1 is SGHKS and CDR2 YYEKEE (reference sequence). In DNA form, the CDR3 reads TGTGCCAGCAGCGGGACTAGCGGGGGGGAGGATACGCAGTATTTT. It specifies CASSGTSGGEDTQYF.

In DNA, the CDR3 is TGTGCCAGCAGCTTAGAACAGGGAAACACTGAAGCTTTCTTT. Its protein is CASSLEQGNTEAFF. V is TRBV7-9 and J is TRBJ1-1, with D possibly matching TRBD1 (6 bases). Per the germline V gene, CDR1 is SEHNR and CDR2 is FQNEAQ (reference sequence). This CDR3 is built from 14 residues. Trimming removed 1 base at V and 2 bases at J, with 8 bases between.

This rearrangement joins TRBV5-4 to TRBJ1-2; TRBD1 is a possible D gene (6 bases). This CDR3 is 14 amino acids long. Germline CDR1 reads SGHNT; CDR2 reads YYREEE (reference sequence). V lost 1 base, J lost 6 bases, and 13 bases lay in between. CDR3 amino acids: CASSLISQGNGYTF. DNA of the CDR3: TGTGCCAGCAGCTTGATATCACAGGGAAATGGCTACACCTTC.

The J gene is TRBJ1-1, the V gene TRBV18; 7 nucleotides match TRBD1. This CDR3 spans 15 amino acids. The trim removed 1 base at V and 5 bases at J, leaving 7 bases unmatched. CDR1 and CDR2 (germline): KGHSH, LQKENI. CDR3 in DNA: TGTGCCAGCTCACCACAGGAGGTCAGGGGGACTGAAGCTTTCTTT. Translating gives CASSPQEVRGTEAFF.

The chain joins TRBV18 to TRBJ2-1; D is possibly TRBD2 (5 bases). Germline-derived CDR1 and CDR2 are KGHSH and LQKENI. V was trimmed by 0 bases and J by 0 bases, leaving 9 bases between them. There are 16 residues in the CDR3. The CDR3 here is CASSPPKRGSYNEQFF. CDR3 sequence (DNA): TGTGCCAGCTCACCACCGAAACGGGGCTCCTACAATGAGCAGTTCTTC.

This clone has just a few counts. The rearrangement joins TRBV6-5 to TRBJ1-1, with D possibly being TRBD1 (5 bases). Germline V CDR1 and CDR2: MNHEY, SVGAGI. The CDR3 runs 13 residues. V lost 7 bases and J lost 3, with 12 bases in between. The CDR3 is CASKARADTEAFF. The CDR3 DNA reads as TGTGCCAGCAAGGCCAGGGCGGACACTGAAGCTTTCTTT.

This chain connects TRBV10-3 to TRBJ2-5; 7 bases fit TRBD1. The CDR3 runs 12 residues. CDR1 is ENHRY and CDR2 is SYGVKD in the germline V gene. After removal of 4 bases from V and 4 bases from J, the junction contained 0 bases not matched to a gene. For the CDR3, the DNA is TGTGCCATCAGTGGACAGGGAGAGACCCAGTACTTC. Its protein is CAISGQGETQYF.

The genes are TRBV7-9 and TRBJ2-2; D perhaps matches TRBD2 (6 bases). Per germline, CDR1 SEHNR and CDR2 FQNEAQ (reference sequence). The CDR3 covers 13 residues. With 11 bases removed from V and 5 bases from J, the gap between germline ends came to 15 bases. For the CDR3, the DNA is TGTGCCGGAAGACTAGAGATTACCGGGGAGCTGTTTTTT. Residues: CAGRLEITGELFF. The entire variable domain, with the rest obtained from reference TRBV7-9 and TRBJ2-2, is as follows: DTGVSQNPRHKITKRGQNVTFRCDPISEHNRLYWYRQTLGQGPEFLTYFQNEAQLEKSRLLSDRFSAERPKGSFSTLEIQRTEQGDSAMYLCAGRLEITGELFFGEGSRLTVL.